This T cell receptor (beta chain) was observed in a study of blood T cell repertoires in COVID-19. Looking at the study overall: Material from acute and convalescent COVID-19 was sourced from the United States, Italy and Spain. PBMCs, B-cell-depleted T cells, or T cells provided the cDNA or gDNA that made up the material.

There are 18 residues in the CDR3. Germline V gene data show CDR1 as SEHNR and CDR2 as FQNEAQ (reference sequence). Trimming left V 4 bases short and J 1 base short, with 22 bases between. In the original workflow: Nucleated cell number was recorded as an estimate derived from reference gene primer amplification. Data came from immunoSEQ multiplex PCR; TCRdb stores just in-frame clones and leaves some out. V, J and clone size are taken as reported in that table, and D and trimming were inferred from the DNA itself. The sample includes 100,000 to 120,000 clones, more than 65% of them seen just once. The sequence came from a woman aged 80 or over with acute or convalescent COVID-19. Material for sequencing was peripheral blood. The gene calls are TRBV7-9 and TRBJ1-1; D is unclear. The CDR3 is CASSSSPLLGVGNTEAFF. Written as DNA, the CDR3 is TGTGCCAGCAGCTCATCCCCTCTCCTCGGGGTAGGGAACACTGAAGCTTTCTTT.